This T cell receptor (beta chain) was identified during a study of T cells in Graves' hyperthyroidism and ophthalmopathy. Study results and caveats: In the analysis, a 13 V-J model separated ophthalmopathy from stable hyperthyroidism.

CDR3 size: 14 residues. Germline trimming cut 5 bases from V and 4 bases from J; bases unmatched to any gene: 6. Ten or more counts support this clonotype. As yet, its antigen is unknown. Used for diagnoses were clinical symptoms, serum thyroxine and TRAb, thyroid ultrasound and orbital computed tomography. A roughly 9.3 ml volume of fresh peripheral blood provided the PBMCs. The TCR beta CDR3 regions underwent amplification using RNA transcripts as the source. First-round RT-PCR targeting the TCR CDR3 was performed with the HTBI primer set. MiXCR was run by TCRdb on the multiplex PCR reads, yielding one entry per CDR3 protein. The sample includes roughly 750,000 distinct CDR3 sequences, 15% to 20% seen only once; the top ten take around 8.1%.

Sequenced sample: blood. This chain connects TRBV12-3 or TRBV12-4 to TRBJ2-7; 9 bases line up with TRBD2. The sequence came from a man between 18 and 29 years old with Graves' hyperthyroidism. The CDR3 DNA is TGTGCCAGCAGTCCGCGGGAGGGCAGTTACGAGCAGTACTTC. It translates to CASSPREGSYEQYF.